This T cell receptor (beta chain) was found in a study of beta chain features in type 1 diabetes. Study-level background: Taken together, all samples contributed 107,917,701 examined sorted cells.

All of the isolated RNA was reverse transcribed, so expressed TCRB transcripts were sequenced. The data were produced by immunoSEQ multiplex PCR, yet TCRdb's version contains in-frame clones alone and is incomplete. The sample has roughly 450,000 clones, 10% to 12% seen once. Study observations and caveats: Researchers reported that naive, central memory and Treg TCRB repertoires appeared more similar in patients than in healthy donors. Moderate but significant shortening of TCRB CDR3s was recorded in all four CD4+ subsets from Type 1 diabetes patients.

The V end lost 3 bases, the J end lost 0 bases, and 8 bases lay between the germline ends. Per germline, CDR1 SQVTM and CDR2 ANQGSEA. The CDR3 has 13 residues. Ten or more counts support this clone. The antigen remains undetermined. Each of the CD4+ naive, central memory, regulatory and stem cell-like memory populations was sorted via CD45RO/CCR7/CD25/CD127/CD95/CD27. The source material was naive CD4+ T cells from blood. The rearrangement joins TRBV29-1 to TRBJ1-1; D is undetermined. This TCR came from a woman between 18 and 30 years old in good health. CDR3 in amino acids: CSVDISMNTEAFF. For the CDR3, the DNA is TGCAGCGTTGATATTTCAATGAACACTGAAGCTTTCTTT.